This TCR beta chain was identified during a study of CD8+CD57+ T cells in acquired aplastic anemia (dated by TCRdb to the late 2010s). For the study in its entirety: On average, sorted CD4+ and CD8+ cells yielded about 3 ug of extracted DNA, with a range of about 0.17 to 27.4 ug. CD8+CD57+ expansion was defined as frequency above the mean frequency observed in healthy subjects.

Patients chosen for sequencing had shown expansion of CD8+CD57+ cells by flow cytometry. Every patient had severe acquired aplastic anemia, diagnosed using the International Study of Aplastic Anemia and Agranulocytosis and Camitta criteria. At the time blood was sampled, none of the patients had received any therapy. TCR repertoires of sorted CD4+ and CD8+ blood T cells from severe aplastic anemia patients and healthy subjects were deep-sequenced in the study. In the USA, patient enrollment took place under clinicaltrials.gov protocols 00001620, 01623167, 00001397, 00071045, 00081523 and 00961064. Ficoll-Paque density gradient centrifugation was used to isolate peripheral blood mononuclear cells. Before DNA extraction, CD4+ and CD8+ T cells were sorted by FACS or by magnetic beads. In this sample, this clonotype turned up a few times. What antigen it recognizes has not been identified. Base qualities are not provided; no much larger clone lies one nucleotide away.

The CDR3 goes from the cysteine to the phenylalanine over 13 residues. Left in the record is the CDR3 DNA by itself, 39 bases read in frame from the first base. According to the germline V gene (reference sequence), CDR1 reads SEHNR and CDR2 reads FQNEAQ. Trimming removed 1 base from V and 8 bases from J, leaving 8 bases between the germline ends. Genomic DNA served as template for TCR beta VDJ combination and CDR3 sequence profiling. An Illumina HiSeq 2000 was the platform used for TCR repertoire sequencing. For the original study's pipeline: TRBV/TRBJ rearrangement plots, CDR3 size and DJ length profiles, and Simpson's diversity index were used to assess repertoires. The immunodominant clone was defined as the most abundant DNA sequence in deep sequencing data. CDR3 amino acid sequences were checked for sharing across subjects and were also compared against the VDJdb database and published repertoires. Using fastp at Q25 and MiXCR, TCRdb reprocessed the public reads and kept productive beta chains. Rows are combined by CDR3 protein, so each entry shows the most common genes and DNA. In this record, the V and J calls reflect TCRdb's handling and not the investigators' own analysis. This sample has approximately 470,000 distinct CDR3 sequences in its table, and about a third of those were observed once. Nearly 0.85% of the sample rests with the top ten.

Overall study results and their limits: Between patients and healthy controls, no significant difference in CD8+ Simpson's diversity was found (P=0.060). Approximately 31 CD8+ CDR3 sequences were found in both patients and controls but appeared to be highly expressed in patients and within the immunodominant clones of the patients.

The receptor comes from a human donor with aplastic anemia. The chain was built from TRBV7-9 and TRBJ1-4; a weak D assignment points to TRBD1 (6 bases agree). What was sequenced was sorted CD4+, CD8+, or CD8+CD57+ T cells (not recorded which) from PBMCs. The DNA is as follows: TGTGCCAGCAGCTTAGGAGGGACAGAAAAACTGTTTTTT. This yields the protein CASSLGGTEKLFF. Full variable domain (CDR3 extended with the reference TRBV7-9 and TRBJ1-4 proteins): DTGVSQNPRHKITKRGQNVTFRCDPISEHNRLYWYRQTLGQGPEFLTYFQNEAQLEKSRLLSDRFSAERPKGSFSTLEIQRTEQGDSAMYLCASSLGGTEKLFFGSGTQLSVL.